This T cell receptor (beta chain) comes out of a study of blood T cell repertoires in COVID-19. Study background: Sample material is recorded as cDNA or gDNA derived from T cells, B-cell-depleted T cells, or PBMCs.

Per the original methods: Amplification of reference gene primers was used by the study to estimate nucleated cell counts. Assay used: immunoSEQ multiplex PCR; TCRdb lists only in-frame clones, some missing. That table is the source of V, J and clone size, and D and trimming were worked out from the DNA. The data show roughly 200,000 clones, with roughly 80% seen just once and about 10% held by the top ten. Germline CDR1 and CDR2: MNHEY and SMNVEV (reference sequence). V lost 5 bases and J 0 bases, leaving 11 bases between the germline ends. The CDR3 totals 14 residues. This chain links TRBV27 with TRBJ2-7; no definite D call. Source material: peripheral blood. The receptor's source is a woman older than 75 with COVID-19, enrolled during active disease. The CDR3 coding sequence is TGTGCCAGCAGTAGGTCTGGCGGCTCCTACGAGCAGTACTTC. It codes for CASSRSGGSYEQYF.